These 19 T cell receptor beta chains share one sample of origin, sequenced in a study of T cells in localized non-small cell lung cancer. Only in-frame clones appear in the TCRdb table, and some are missing; sequencing was by immunoSEQ multiplex PCR. The sample contains 5,000 to 6,500 clones, around 21% of which appear only once. Here the sequenced sample was lung tumor tissue, taken before any cancer treatment. Receptors originate from a female donor older than 55 with stage I lung adenocarcinoma.

The V call is TRBV19, the J call TRBJ1-2; D unclear. This CDR3 is built from 14 residues. Germline lookup yields CDR1 LNHDA and CDR2 SQIVND (reference sequence). Trimming stripped 3 bases from V and 3 bases from J, with 11 bases between. The CDR3 DNA follows: TGTGCCAGTAGTATCGGTGGGGATCACTATGGCTACACCTTC. It encodes CASSIGGDHYGYTF.

This clone was counted between two and nine times. The rearrangement joins TRBV28 to TRBJ1-2; D possibly corresponds to TRBD1 (6 bases). The CDR3 loop spans 14 amino acids. Trimming cost V 1 base and J 6 bases, with 12 bases left between them. Germline V CDR1 and CDR2: MDHEN, SYDVKM. Written as DNA, the CDR3 is TGTGCCAGCAGTTTATACGAGGGGGGCCATGGCTACACCTTC. Protein product: CASSLYEGGHGYTF.

In this sample, this clone turned up a few times. The chain links TRBV11-3 to TRBJ2-4; TRBD1 aligns across 9 bases. The CDR3 totals 15 residues. After removal of 7 bases from V and 9 bases from J, the junction contained 13 bases not matched to a gene. CDR1 and CDR2 (germline): SGHNT, YENEEA. This CDR3 reads CASTSIGTGLTIQYF. The CDR3 DNA reads TGTGCCAGCACCTCTATTGGGACAGGGTTGACCATTCAGTACTTC.

The CDR3 DNA is TGCGCCAGCAGCTCACCGGGCGTCCCGTCGGAGACCCAGTACTTC. Its protein product is CASSSPGVPSETQYF. J is TRBJ2-5 and V is TRBV5-1; D not resolved. Trimming pared 3 bases from V and 5 bases from J, leaving 17 bases between. Germline CDR1 is SGHRS and CDR2 is YFSETQ. This CDR3 has 15 residues.

V usage is TRBV18 and J usage is TRBJ1-2, with D possibly being TRBD1 (5 bases). CDR1 and CDR2 (germline): KGHSH, LQKENI. The CDR3 consists of 17 residues. Trimming left V 6 bases short and J 4 bases short, with 24 bases between. DNA of the CDR3: TGTGCCAGCTCCCCCGAGGACAACCTGGGGTTAGGCTATGGCTACACCTTC. It encodes CASSPEDNLGLGYGYTF.

The table lists this clone with a few counts. The chain recombines TRBV19 with TRBJ2-2; D may correspond to TRBD1 or TRBD2 (5 bases each). This CDR3 comprises 15 residues. V lost 9 bases and J lost 1, with 15 bases in between. Per the germline V gene, CDR1 is LNHDA and CDR2 is SQIVND (reference sequence). CDR3 sequence: CASQWGSENTGELFF. CDR3 bases: TGTGCCAGCCAATGGGGGAGCGAGAACACCGGGGAGCTGTTTTTT.

Regarding this clone: The same CDR3 also results from other DNA sequences found in this sample. The V and J genes are TRBV18 and TRBJ1-1; 8 nucleotides agree with TRBD1. Per germline, CDR1 KGHSH and CDR2 LQKENI. There are 14 residues in the CDR3. J gave up 2 bases and V 2 bases, and 1 base lay outside the gene matches. The CDR3 DNA reads TGTGCCAGCTCACCAACAGGGGGTAACACTGAAGCTTTCTTT. This translates into CASSPTGGNTEAFF.

This clone was detected a few times. This sequence joins TRBV28 and TRBJ1-5; possible D gene TRBD1, 6 bases. This CDR3 region has 20 residues. V shed 0 bases and J shed 9 bases, with 30 bases lying between them. Germline V lookup: CDR1 MDHEN, CDR2 SYDVKM. The CDR3 spells CASSLWVAGGRPGPAGPQHF. CDR3 DNA: TGTGCCAGCAGTTTATGGGTCGCGGGGGGGCGGCCTGGGCCGGCTGGGCCCCAGCATTTT.

The rearrangement links TRBV28 to TRBJ1-5; D may be TRBD1 (5 bases). Germline CDR1 is MDHEN and CDR2 is SYDVKM. The CDR3 sequence is 15 residues long. V lost 5 bases and J 3 bases, leaving 14 bases between the germline ends. In DNA form, the CDR3 reads TGTGCCAGCAGTCCCCGAAGGGGAGTCAATCAGCCCCAGCATTTT. Protein sequence: CASSPRRGVNQPQHF.

The chain links TRBV11-3 to TRBJ1-3; 7 nucleotides agree with TRBD1. This CDR3 is built from 15 residues. V trimming: 8 bases; J trimming: 0 bases; junction bases outside the gene matches: 7. In germline, CDR1 is SGHNT, CDR2 YENEEA. The CDR3 bases are TGTGCCAGCGCACAGGGGTCCATCTCTGGAAACACCATATATTTT. This codes for CASAQGSISGNTIYF.

This clone was counted a few times. This chain uses TRBV6-8 with TRBJ2-7, with TRBD2 matching over 9 bases. The germline gives CDR1 MNHGY, CDR2 SAAAGT. This CDR3 is built from 16 residues. With 4 bases clipped from V and 5 bases from J, the junction kept 12 bases outside the gene matches. This CDR3 is CASSWAISGSRNEQYF. In nucleotides, the CDR3 is TGTGCCAGCAGTTGGGCGATTAGCGGGAGCCGGAACGAGCAGTACTTC.

This clone is termed medium-sized. V gene TRBV6-8 combines with J gene TRBJ2-5; 7 bases align to TRBD2. Trimming removed 7 bases from V and 4 bases from J; junction bases left unmatched: 6. Germline V lookup: CDR1 MNHGY, CDR2 SAAAGT. The CDR3 spans 13 residues. CDR3 residues: CASIASGLETQYF. For the CDR3, the DNA is TGTGCCAGCATTGCTAGCGGACTAGAGACCCAGTACTTC.

V gene TRBV5-1 combines with J gene TRBJ1-1; no firm D call. CDR1 and CDR2 from the germline V gene are SGHRS and YFSETQ. V was pared by 0 bases and J by 4 bases, with 13 bases between. The CDR3 consists of 15 residues. CDR3 sequence reads: CASSLGTPGFTEAFF. The CDR3 bases are TGCGCCAGCAGCTTGGGTACTCCAGGTTTCACTGAAGCTTTCTTT.

This chain uses TRBV11-3 with TRBJ2-1; 12 bases match TRBD2. The ends lost 5 bases at V and 8 bases at J; junction bases unmatched: 7. The CDR3 runs to 15 residues. Germline V CDR1 and CDR2: SGHNT, YENEEA. CDR3 nucleotides: TGTGCCAGCAGCCCCGGACTAGCGGGAATGCATGAGCAGTTCTTC. It codes for CASSPGLAGMHEQFF.

Sample share makes this clone medium-sized. V gene TRBV11-3 combines with J gene TRBJ2-4; D ambiguous. V shed 3 bases and J shed 1 base, with 7 bases lying between them. The CDR3 is 14 residues long. From germline, CDR1 is SGHNT and CDR2 YENEEA. CDR3 loop: CASSFDAAKNIQYF. In nucleotides, the CDR3 is TGTGCCAGCAGCTTCGATGCGGCCAAAAACATTCAGTACTTC.

The V call is TRBV29-1, the J call TRBJ2-2; a possible D gene is TRBD2 (6 bases). The germline V and J ends were trimmed by 6 bases and 4 bases, with 15 bases remaining between them. This CDR3 region has 14 residues. Germline CDR1 SQVTM, CDR2 ANQGSEA. The CDR3 region has the DNA TGCAGCGTGTTCGGGACTCCCTCCACCGGGGAGCTGTTTTTT. Its protein product is CSVFGTPSTGELFF.

The CDR3 here is CASSPRTGTGGETQYF. Written as DNA, the CDR3 is TGTGCCAGCAGCCCTAGAACCGGGACAGGAGGAGAGACCCAGTACTTC. This rearrangement joins TRBV11-3 to TRBJ2-5; TRBD1 matches at 8 bases. CDR1 and CDR2 from the germline V gene are SGHNT and YENEEA. The CDR3 has 16 amino acids. J lost 4 bases, V lost 5 bases, and 12 bases had no gene match.

This chain joins TRBV11-3 and TRBJ1-5; TRBD1 agrees at 7 bases. CDR1 is SGHNT, CDR2 YENEEA, per germline. V dropped 0 bases and J dropped 6; count of bases not matched to a gene: 5. The CDR3 has 15 residues. CDR3 DNA: TGTGCCAGCAGCTTAGACAGGGGGATGGGTCAGCCCCAGCATTTT. Protein product: CASSLDRGMGQPQHF. The full variable domain, completed using reference TRBV11-3 and TRBJ1-5, is EAGVVQSPRYKIIEKKQPVAFWCNPISGHNTLYWYLQNLGQGPELLIRYENEEAVDDSQLPKDRFSAERLKGVDSTLKIQPAELGDSAVYLCASSLDRGMGQPQHFGDGTRLSIL.

In this sample, this clone turned up a few times. The chain uses TRBV11-3 and TRBJ2-3, with TRBD2 matching over 14 bases. J was trimmed by 2 bases and V by 5 bases; bases with no gene match: 6. The CDR3 runs to 17 residues. CDR1 and CDR2 (germline): SGHNT, YENEEA. The CDR3 region is CASSPRLAGGPTDTQYF. The CDR3 region has the DNA TGTGCCAGCAGCCCACGACTAGCGGGAGGGCCCACAGATACGCAGTATTTT.